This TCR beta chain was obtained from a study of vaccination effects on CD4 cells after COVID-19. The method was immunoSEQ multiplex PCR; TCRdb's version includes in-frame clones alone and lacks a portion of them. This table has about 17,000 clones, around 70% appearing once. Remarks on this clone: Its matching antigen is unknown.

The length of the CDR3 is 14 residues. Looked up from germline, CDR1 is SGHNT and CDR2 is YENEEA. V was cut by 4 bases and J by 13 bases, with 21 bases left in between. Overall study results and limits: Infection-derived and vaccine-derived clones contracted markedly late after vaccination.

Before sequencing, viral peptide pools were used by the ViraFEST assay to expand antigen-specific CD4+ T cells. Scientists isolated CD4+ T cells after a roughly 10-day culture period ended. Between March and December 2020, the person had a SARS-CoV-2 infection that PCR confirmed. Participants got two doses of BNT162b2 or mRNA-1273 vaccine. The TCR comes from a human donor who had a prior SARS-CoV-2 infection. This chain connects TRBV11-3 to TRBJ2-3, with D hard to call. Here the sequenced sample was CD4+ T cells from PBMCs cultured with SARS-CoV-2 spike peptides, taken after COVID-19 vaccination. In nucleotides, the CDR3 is TGTGCCAGCAGCTCTCGACCGGACCTCTCCTCAAAGTATTTT. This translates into CASSSRPDLSSKYF. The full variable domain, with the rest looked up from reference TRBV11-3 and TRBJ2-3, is EAGVVQSPRYKIIEKKQPVAFWCNPISGHNTLYWYLQNLGQGPELLIRYENEEAVDDSQLPKDRFSAERLKGVDSTLKIQPAELGDSAVYLCASSSRPDLSSKYFGPGTRLTVL.